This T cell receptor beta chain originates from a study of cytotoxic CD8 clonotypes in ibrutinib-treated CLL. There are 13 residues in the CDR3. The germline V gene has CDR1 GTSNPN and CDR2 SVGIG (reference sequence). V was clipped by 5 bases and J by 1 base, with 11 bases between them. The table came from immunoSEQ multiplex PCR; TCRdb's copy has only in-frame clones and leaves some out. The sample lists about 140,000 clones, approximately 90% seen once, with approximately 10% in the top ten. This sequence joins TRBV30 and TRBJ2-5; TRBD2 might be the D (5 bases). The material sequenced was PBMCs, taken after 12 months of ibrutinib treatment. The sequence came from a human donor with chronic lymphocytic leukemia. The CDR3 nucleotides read TGTGCCTGGGCGGGTCGTTTCCAAGAGACCCAGTACTTC. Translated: CAWAGRFQETQYF.